This is a list of T cell receptor beta chains from one sample in a study of response to subunit inactivated influenza vaccine. A single record per CDR3 protein comes from TCRdb applying MiXCR to the RT-PCR reads. The data show hundreds of thousands of distinct CDR3 sequences, with approximately 10% seen just once and 8% to 13% held by the top ten. The sample was also reused in another study, on T cells expressing NK-cell markers.

The sample in question was PBMCs from blood, obtained on the day of vaccination. All receptors derive from a man aged 50-59 years who received an inactivated influenza vaccine. Both conserved end residues are trimmed from each CDR3. Each record gives: J gene, clone size, V gene, CDR3 protein. Clone size is stated in some rows and not others, as once, few, many or a class when expanded.

TRBJ2-7,few,TRBV12-3/TRBV12-4,ASSLNAGGAYEQY
TRBJ2-1,few,TRBV19,ASSTRENEQF
TRBJ2-7,NA,TRBV12-3/TRBV12-4,ASSLEDSSYEQY
TRBJ2-3,few,TRBV20-1,SAYLGGGKDTQY
TRBJ1-1,few,TRBV6-5,ASSYSGGAMNTEAF
TRBJ1-1,many,TRBV12-3/TRBV12-4,ASRPPGRRTEAF
TRBJ1-2,NA,TRBV12-3/TRBV12-4,ASSLVTYGYT
TRBJ2-7,many,TRBV7-8,ASSAKAPASGAAYEQY
TRBJ1-2,many,TRBV7-2,ASSLDRANYGYT
TRBJ1-2,few,TRBV5-6,ASSSTGLTMGYT
TRBJ2-3,few,TRBV7-2,ASSSGTGSFPYTQY
TRBJ2-5,NA,TRBV27,ASSMSGVSGTQY
TRBJ2-7,few,TRBV20-1,SAQTSGGSSYEQY
TRBJ2-5,few,TRBV7-8,ASSFSGGRGGETQY
TRBJ2-1,NA,TRBV29-1,SVQGQLVNEQF
TRBJ2-5,NA,TRBV29-1,SVVVRTGEKTQY
TRBJ2-2,many,TRBV18,ASSQRTGDTGELF
TRBJ2-7,NA,TRBV3-1,ASSLHRDPYEQY
TRBJ2-2,few,TRBV27,ASLLAGGNTGELF
TRBJ2-7,NA,TRBV12-3/TRBV12-4,ARSLSAYEQY
TRBJ2-2,NA,TRBV7-9,ASTPDRGHTGELF
TRBJ1-5,NA,TRBV6-2/TRBV6-3,ASSTPKGRQPQH
TRBJ2-1,many,TRBV12-3/TRBV12-4,ASSLSGQGAYEQF